Listed below are T cell receptor beta chains from one sample, sequenced in a study of blood T cells in healthy people across ages. A single record per CDR3 protein comes from TCRdb applying MiXCR to the 5' RACE reads. This table has approximately 1,700,000 distinct CDR3 sequences, about 39% appearing once. Material for sequencing was blood. The receptors were gathered from a human donor in good health. Both conserved end residues are part of each CDR3. A D gene is named only where the DNA matches it firmly. Where a row states a size, it is once, few, many or the class of an expanded clone; other rows omit it.

len	v_gene	abundance	d_gene	j_gene	CDR3aa	CDR3nt
15	TRBV24-1	NA	NA	TRBJ2-1	CATSDLLGGLSEQFF	TGTGCCACCAGTGATTTGTTGGGGGGTCTATCTGAGCAGTTCTTC
12	TRBV2	once	NA	TRBJ1-1	CASKMTNTGAFF	TGTGCCAGCAAAATGACAAACACTGGAGCTTTCTTT
17	TRBV7-9	NA	TRBD1	TRBJ1-1	CASSLAGVTGGNTEAFF	TGTGCCAGCAGCTTAGCAGGAGTTACAGGGGGGAACACTGAAGCTTTCTTT
16	TRBV12-3/TRBV12-4	NA	NA	TRBJ2-5	CASSSDGPLLQETQYF	TGTGCCAGCAGCTCTGACGGGCCCCTTCTCCAAGAGACCCAGTACTTC
13	TRBV18	NA	NA	TRBJ2-1	CASSPAQPNEQFF	TGTGCCAGCTCACCGGCACAGCCGAATGAGCAGTTCTTC
17	TRBV20-1	NA	TRBD2	TRBJ2-3	CSASFGVSGGDADTQYF	TGCAGTGCTAGTTTTGGGGTCTCTGGGGGGGATGCAGATACGCAGTATTTT
14	TRBV30	NA	TRBD2	TRBJ2-7	CAWSLLAGGYEQYF	TGTGCCTGGAGTTTACTAGCGGGGGGCTACGAGCAGTACTTC
17	TRBV6-6	NA	TRBD2	TRBJ2-3	CASSYSRTSGPTDTQYF	TGTGCCAGCAGTTACTCGAGGACTAGCGGGCCCACAGATACGCAGTATTTT
14	TRBV6-1	many	NA	TRBJ1-1	CASSGGVVNTEAFF	TGTGCCAGCAGTGGAGGGGTGGTGAACACTGAAGCTTTCTTT
14	TRBV11-1	few	NA	TRBJ1-2	CASSPFRGNYGYTF	TGTGCCAGCAGCCCATTTCGCGGGAACTATGGCTACACCTTC
14	TRBV5-5	few	NA	TRBJ2-1	CASSLTGGDNEQFF	TGTGCCAGCAGCTTGACCGGGGGTGACAATGAGCAGTTCTTC
16	TRBV28	once	NA	TRBJ2-7	CASSLQIDLTRYEQYF	TGTGCCAGCAGTCTACAGATTGATCTTACTCGATACGAGCAGTACTTC